This T cell receptor (beta chain) was captured in a study of blood T cell repertoires in COVID-19. Study details: There were acute and convalescent COVID-19 samples, and they came from the United States, Italy and Spain.

V was shortened by 4 bases and J by 8 bases, with 19 bases between the two germline ends. CDR3 length: 15 residues. The germline CDR1 and CDR2 sequences are SGHRS and YFSETQ. Measured with immunoSEQ multiplex PCR; TCRdb has only the in-frame clones, and not every one. Found here are under 300,000 clones, 70% to 90% of them singletons; the top ten hold about 4%. The sequence came from a man aged 18-30 years with active or convalescent COVID-19. The material sequenced was peripheral blood. This chain uses TRBV5-1 with TRBJ2-1, with D perhaps matching TRBD2 (6 bases). CDR3 region: CASSRAGTALDEQFF. The CDR3 DNA sequence: TGCGCCAGCAGCAGAGCGGGTACGGCCTTAGATGAGCAGTTCTTC.